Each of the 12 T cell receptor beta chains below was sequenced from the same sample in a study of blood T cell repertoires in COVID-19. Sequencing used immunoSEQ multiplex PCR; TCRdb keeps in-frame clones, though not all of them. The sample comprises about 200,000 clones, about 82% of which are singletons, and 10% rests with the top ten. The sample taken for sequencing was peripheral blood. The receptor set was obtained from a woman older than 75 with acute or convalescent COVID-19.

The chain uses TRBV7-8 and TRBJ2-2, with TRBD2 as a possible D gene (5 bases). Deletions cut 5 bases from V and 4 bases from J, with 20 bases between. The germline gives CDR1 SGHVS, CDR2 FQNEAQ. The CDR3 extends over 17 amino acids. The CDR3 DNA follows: TGTGCCAGCAGCCCCCGTTTTTGGGCAGAGGGCACCGGGGAGCTGTTTTTT. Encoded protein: CASSPRFWAEGTGELFF.

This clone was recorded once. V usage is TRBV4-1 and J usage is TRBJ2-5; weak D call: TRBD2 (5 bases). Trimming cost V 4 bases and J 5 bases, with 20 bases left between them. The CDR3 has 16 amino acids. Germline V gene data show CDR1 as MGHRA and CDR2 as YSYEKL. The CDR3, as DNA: TGCGCCAGCAGCCCCCCCACCCCGGGAAACTGGGAGACCCAGTACTTC. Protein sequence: CASSPPTPGNWETQYF.

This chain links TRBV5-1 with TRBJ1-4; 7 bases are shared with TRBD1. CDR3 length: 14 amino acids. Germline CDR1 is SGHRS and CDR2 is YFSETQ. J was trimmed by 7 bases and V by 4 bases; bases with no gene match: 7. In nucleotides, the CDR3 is TGCGCCAGCAGCCTAACAGGGGCGGGTGAAAAACTGTTTTTT. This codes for CASSLTGAGEKLFF.

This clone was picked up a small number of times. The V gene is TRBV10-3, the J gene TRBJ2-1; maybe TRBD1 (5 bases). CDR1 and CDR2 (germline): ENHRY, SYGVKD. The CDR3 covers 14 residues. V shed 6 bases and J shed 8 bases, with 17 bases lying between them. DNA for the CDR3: TGTGCCATCAGGGATTCCAGGGCCGCGGATGAGCAGTTCTTC. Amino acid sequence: CAIRDSRAADEQFF.

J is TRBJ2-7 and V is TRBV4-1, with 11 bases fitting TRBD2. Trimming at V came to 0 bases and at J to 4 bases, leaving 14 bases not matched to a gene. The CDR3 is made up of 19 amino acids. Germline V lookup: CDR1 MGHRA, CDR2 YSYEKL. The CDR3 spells CASSQDHVSGRAIAYEQYF. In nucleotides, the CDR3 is TGCGCCAGCAGCCAAGATCACGTTAGCGGGAGGGCCATCGCGTACGAGCAGTACTTC.

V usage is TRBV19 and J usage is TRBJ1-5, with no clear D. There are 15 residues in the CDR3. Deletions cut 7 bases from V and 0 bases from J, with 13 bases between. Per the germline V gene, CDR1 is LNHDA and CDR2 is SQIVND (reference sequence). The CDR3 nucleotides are TGTGCCAGTACCCTCCTGGGAGATAGCAATCAGCCCCAGCATTTT. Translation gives CASTLLGDSNQPQHF. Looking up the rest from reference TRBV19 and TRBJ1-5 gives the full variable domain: DGGITQSPKYLFRKEGQNVTLSCEQNLNHDAMYWYRQDPGQGLRLIYYSQIVNDFQKGDIAEGYSVSREKKESFPLTVTSAQKNPTAFYLCASTLLGDSNQPQHFGDGTRLSIL.

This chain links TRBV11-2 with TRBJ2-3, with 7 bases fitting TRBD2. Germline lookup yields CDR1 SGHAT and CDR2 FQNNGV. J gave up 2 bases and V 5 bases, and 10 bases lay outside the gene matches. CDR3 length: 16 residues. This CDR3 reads CASSPRTGGNTDTQYF. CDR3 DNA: TGTGCCAGCAGCCCCAGAACGGGAGGCAACACAGATACGCAGTATTTT.

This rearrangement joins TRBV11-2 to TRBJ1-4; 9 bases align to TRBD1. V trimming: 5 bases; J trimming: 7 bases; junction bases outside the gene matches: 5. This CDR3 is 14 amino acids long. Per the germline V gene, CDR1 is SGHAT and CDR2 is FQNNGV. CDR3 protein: CASSLGQGIEKLFF. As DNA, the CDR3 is TGTGCCAGCAGCCTAGGACAGGGGATTGAAAAACTGTTTTTT.

CDR3 nucleotides: TGTGCCAGCAGCTTAGGGAGGAACAGGGCCCTTAACTATGGCTACACCTTC. Protein product: CASSLGRNRALNYGYTF. The chain uses TRBV7-9 and TRBJ1-2; TRBD1 might be the D (6 bases). This CDR3 region has 17 residues. Germline V CDR1 and CDR2: SEHNR, FQNEAQ (reference sequence). Trimming left V 1 base short and J 1 base short, with 16 bases between. The whole variable domain, remainder taken from reference TRBV7-9 and TRBJ1-2, is DTGVSQNPRHKITKRGQNVTFRCDPISEHNRLYWYRQTLGQGPEFLTYFQNEAQLEKSRLLSDRFSAERPKGSFSTLEIQRTEQGDSAMYLCASSLGRNRALNYGYTFGSGTRLTVV.

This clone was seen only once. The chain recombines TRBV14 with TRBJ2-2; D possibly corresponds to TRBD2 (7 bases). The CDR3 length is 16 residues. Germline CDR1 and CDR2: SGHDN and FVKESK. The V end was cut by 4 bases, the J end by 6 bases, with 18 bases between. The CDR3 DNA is TGTGCCAGCAGCCGATGGGGGCGCGGGGGATCCGGGGAGCTGTTTTTT. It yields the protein CASSRWGRGGSGELFF.

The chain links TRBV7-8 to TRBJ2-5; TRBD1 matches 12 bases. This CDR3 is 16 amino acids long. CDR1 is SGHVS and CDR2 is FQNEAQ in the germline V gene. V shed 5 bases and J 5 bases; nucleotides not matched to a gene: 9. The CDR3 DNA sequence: TGTGCCAGCAGCGTATCCGGGACAGGGGGCTGGGAGACCCAGTACTTC. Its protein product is CASSVSGTGGWETQYF. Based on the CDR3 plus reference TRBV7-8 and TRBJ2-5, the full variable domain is GAGVSQSPRYKVAKRGQDVALRCDPISGHVSLFWYQQALGQGPEFLTYFQNEAQLDKSGLPSDRFFAERPEGSVSTLKIQRTQQEDSAVYLCASSVSGTGGWETQYFGPGTRLLVL.

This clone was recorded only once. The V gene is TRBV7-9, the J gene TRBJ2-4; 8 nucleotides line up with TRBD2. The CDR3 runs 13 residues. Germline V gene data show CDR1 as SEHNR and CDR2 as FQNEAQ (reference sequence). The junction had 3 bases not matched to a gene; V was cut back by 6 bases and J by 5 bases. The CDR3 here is CASSRAGENIQYF. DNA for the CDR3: TGTGCCAGCAGTCGAGCGGGAGAAAACATTCAGTACTTC.